These 26 T cell receptor beta chains originate from one sample sequenced in a study of T cells after yellow fever vaccination. One entry per CDR3 protein, called by TCRdb with MiXCR from the 5' RACE reads. There are about 550,000 distinct CDR3 sequences in the sample; under 25% occur only once, and roughly an eighth lies in the top ten. Source: PBMCs, taken 15 days after the yellow fever booster vaccination. The receptors shown here come from a man aged 30 to 45 who received the YFV17D yellow fever vaccine.

The V and J genes are TRBV7-2 and TRBJ2-7; 13 nucleotides match TRBD2. CDR3 length: 15 amino acids. V shed 2 bases and J 5 bases; nucleotides not matched to a gene: 3. CDR1 is SGHTA, CDR2 FQGNSA, per germline. The DNA for the CDR3 is TGTGCCAGCAGCTTATATGGGACTAGCGGGAACGAGCAGTACTTC. Residues: CASSLYGTSGNEQYF.

This clonotype was seen at least ten times. This rearrangement joins TRBV7-8 to TRBJ1-1, with 7 bases fitting TRBD1. The CDR3 has 14 residues. From germline, CDR1 is SGHVS and CDR2 FQNEAQ. V was clipped by 1 base and J by 5 bases; unmatched bases: 4. CDR3 region: CASSLGAGGTEAFF. The CDR3 DNA follows: TGTGCCAGCAGCTTAGGGGCAGGGGGAACTGAAGCTTTCTTT.

This clonotype was recorded a few times. The chain has TRBV5-1 and TRBJ2-5, with a possible D match to TRBD1 (5 bases). Germline lookup yields CDR1 SGHRS and CDR2 YFSETQ. This CDR3 is 14 amino acids long. Trimming took 3 bases from V and 1 from J, leaving 10 bases between them. DNA of the CDR3: TGCGCCAGCAGCTCACGACAGTTCCAAGAGACCCAGTACTTC. Protein sequence: CASSSRQFQETQYF. The variable domain in full, completed from reference TRBV5-1 and TRBJ2-5, reads KAGVTQTPRYLIKTRGQQVTLSCSPISGHRSVSWYQQTPGQGLQFLFEYFSETQRNKGNFPGRFSGRQFSNSRSEMNVSTLELGDSALYLCASSSRQFQETQYFGPGTRLLVL.

Only a few counts were recorded for this clonotype. The chain couples TRBV5-1 to TRBJ2-1, with 8 bases matching TRBD2. V gave up 1 base and J gave up 10 bases; unmatched junction bases: 16. The CDR3 has 17 amino acids. Germline V gene sequence: CDR1 SGHRS, CDR2 YFSETQ. Written as DNA, the CDR3 is TGCGCCAGCAGCTTGACTATCATAGCGGGATCGGGAAAAGAGCAGTTCTTC. Encoded protein: CASSLTIIAGSGKEQFF. Full variable domain (remainder filled in from reference TRBV5-1 and TRBJ2-1): KAGVTQTPRYLIKTRGQQVTLSCSPISGHRSVSWYQQTPGQGLQFLFEYFSETQRNKGNFPGRFSGRQFSNSRSEMNVSTLELGDSALYLCASSLTIIAGSGKEQFFGPGTRLTVL.

This chain connects TRBV20-1 to TRBJ1-6, with D perhaps matching TRBD1 (6 bases). This CDR3 is 14 amino acids long. Germline V gives CDR1 DFQATT, CDR2 SNEGSKA (reference sequence). V was shortened by 7 bases and J by 4 bases, with 14 bases between the two germline ends. CDR3: CSGTDSGYNSPLHF. The CDR3 region has the DNA TGCAGTGGGACGGACAGCGGTTATAATTCACCCCTCCACTTT.

This clonotype was seen a few times. The chain carries TRBV12-3 or TRBV12-4 and TRBJ2-1; D may be TRBD2 (5 bases). V was shortened by 6 bases and J by 6 bases, with 15 bases between the two germline ends. The CDR3 covers 14 residues. The DNA of the CDR3 is TGTGCCAGCAGGCACTCGTTGGGGAGCAATGAGCAGTTCTTC. It specifies CASRHSLGSNEQFF.

This clonotype has a handful of counts. This sequence joins TRBV12-3 or TRBV12-4 and TRBJ2-3; TRBD1 matches at 8 bases. This CDR3 is 14 amino acids long. V trimming: 5 bases; J trimming: 7 bases; junction bases outside the gene matches: 8. CDR3 residues: CASSGGTGLYTQYF. The CDR3 region has the DNA TGTGCCAGCAGTGGCGGGACAGGATTGTATACGCAGTATTTT.

In this sample, this clonotype turned up a few times. The CDR3 loop reads CASSLSGPGGQEQYF. CDR3 DNA: TGTGCCAGCAGCTTATCGGGACCGGGCGGTCAGGAGCAGTACTTC. The V call is TRBV11-2, the J call TRBJ2-7; D possibly matches TRBD1 or TRBD2 (5 bases each). V gave up 2 bases and J gave up 7 bases, with 18 bases separating them. Germline V CDR1 and CDR2: SGHAT, FQNNGV. This CDR3 region has 15 residues.

The rearrangement joins TRBV27 to TRBJ2-1, with 11 bases identical to TRBD2. The CDR3 length is 15 residues. From germline, CDR1 is MNHEY and CDR2 SMNVEV (reference sequence). J gave up 7 bases and V 6 bases, and 8 bases lay outside the gene matches. The CDR3 sequence: CASRSLAGGRNEQFF. The CDR3 DNA reads TGTGCCAGCAGATCTCTAGCGGGAGGAAGGAATGAGCAGTTCTTC.

The V call is TRBV7-9, the J call TRBJ2-5; 11 nucleotides match TRBD2. CDR1 and CDR2 from the germline V gene are SEHNR and FQNEAQ (reference sequence). V shed 9 bases, J shed 9 bases, and the junction held 15 bases outside the gene matches. This CDR3 is 15 amino acids long. This CDR3 reads CASWTGTSGGGPQYF. The CDR3 DNA is TGTGCCAGTTGGACAGGGACTAGCGGAGGAGGACCCCAGTACTTC. Looking up the rest from reference TRBV7-9 and TRBJ2-5 gives the full variable domain: DTGVSQNPRHKITKRGQNVTFRCDPISEHNRLYWYRQTLGQGPEFLTYFQNEAQLEKSRLLSDRFSAERPKGSFSTLEIQRTEQGDSAMYLCASWTGTSGGGPQYFGPGTRLLVL.

As for this clonotype: The conserved phenylalanine or tryptophan normally closing the CDR3 is absent here, so this likely arose from a read error. V and J are TRBV20-1 and TRBJ2-7, with no clear D. CDR1 DFQATT and CDR2 SNEGSKA come from the germline V gene (reference sequence). This CDR3 is 15 amino acids long. Trimming pared 0 bases from V and 0 bases from J, leaving 12 bases between. The CDR3 coding sequence is TGCAGTGCTAGAGATTCCCGGCGGAGCTCCTACGAGCAGTACTCC. It codes for CSARDSRRSSYEQYS.

The chain links TRBV5-1 to TRBJ2-6; 7 bases fit TRBD2. The CDR3 spans 19 residues. Germline values: CDR1 SGHRS, CDR2 YFSETQ. Trimming cost V 2 bases and J 0 bases; bases outside gene matches: 11. The CDR3 nucleotides read TGCGCCAGCAGCTTCCTTGGGCCTAGCGGACCCTCTGGGGCCAACGTCCTGACTTTC. It yields the protein CASSFLGPSGPSGANVLTF.

The J gene is TRBJ2-7, the V gene TRBV7-2; TRBD2 agrees at 7 bases. Germline lookup yields CDR1 SGHTA and CDR2 FQGNSA. This CDR3 comprises 13 residues. Trimming took 1 base from V and 9 from J; bases not matched to a gene: 6. DNA of the CDR3: TGTGCCAGCAGCTTAGACTTTAGCGGGCCGCAGTACTTC. Residues: CASSLDFSGPQYF.

This clonotype was found a few times. The rearrangement links TRBV20-1 to TRBJ2-5; TRBD2 might be the D (5 bases). The V gene lost 3 bases and the J gene lost 5 bases, with 10 bases spanning the gap. The CDR3 runs to 12 residues. Germline CDR1 and CDR2: DFQATT and SNEGSKA (reference sequence). The DNA for the CDR3 is TGCAGTGCTAGGGACTTCAGGGAGACCCAGTACTTC. Translated, it gives CSARDFRETQYF.

The J gene is TRBJ2-7, the V gene TRBV29-1; unclear D gene. CDR3 length: 13 amino acids. Germline values: CDR1 SQVTM, CDR2 ANQGSEA. The ends were cut back, 2 bases at V and 1 base at J, with 9 bases in the middle. Here the CDR3 reads CSVELDESYEQYF. CDR3 bases: TGCAGCGTTGAATTGGACGAGTCCTACGAGCAGTACTTC.

This clonotype was detected a few times. The CDR3 region is CASSFTLYNEQFF. CDR3 nucleotides: TGTGCCAGCAGCTTTACCTTGTACAATGAGCAGTTCTTC. The chain uses TRBV7-9 and TRBJ2-1; D is undetermined. V was cut by 3 bases and J by 4 bases, with 7 bases left in between. This CDR3 contains 13 residues. Germline values: CDR1 SEHNR, CDR2 FQNEAQ (reference sequence).

The chain couples TRBV13 to TRBJ2-3; 7 nucleotides agree with TRBD2. After removal of 2 bases from V and 2 bases from J, the junction contained 4 bases not matched to a gene. The CDR3 has 15 residues. Germline-derived CDR1 and CDR2 are PRHDT and FYEKMQ (reference sequence). The CDR3, as DNA: TGTGCCAGCAGCTTACTAGCGGAGATCACAGATACGCAGTATTTT. Translated: CASSLLAEITDTQYF.

This clonotype has more than one count but fewer than ten. J is TRBJ2-3 and V is TRBV5-1, with a possible D match to TRBD2 (6 bases). The CDR3 is 14 residues long. V gave up 7 bases and J gave up 6 bases, with 18 bases separating them. Germline loops: CDR1 SGHRS, CDR2 YFSETQ. CDR3 residues: CASVRGTPEDTQYF. The CDR3 DNA reads TGCGCCAGCGTACGGGGGACCCCGGAGGATACGCAGTATTTT.

In its sample, this clonotype was seen a few times. The rearrangement uses TRBV7-2 and TRBJ2-1; the match to TRBD2 covers 12 bases. This CDR3 is 15 amino acids long. Germline loops: CDR1 SGHTA, CDR2 FQGNSA. V dropped 5 bases and J dropped 8; count of bases not matched to a gene: 7. The CDR3 nucleotides are TGTGCCAGCAGCCTGACTAGCGGGAGTTTCCATGAGCAGTTCTTC. Its protein product is CASSLTSGSFHEQFF.

V and J are TRBV7-2 and TRBJ2-3; D gene uncertain. The CDR3 length is 14 residues. The germline gives CDR1 SGHTA, CDR2 FQGNSA. Trimming took off 5 bases at V and 4 bases at J, with 13 bases between the two ends. The CDR3 bases are TGTGCCAGCAGCCACAAGATAAGTCCAGATACGCAGTATTTT. As protein: CASSHKISPDTQYF.

This clonotype was seen a handful of times. The chain recombines TRBV19 with TRBJ2-3, with a tentative D call TRBD1 (6 bases). Germline values: CDR1 LNHDA, CDR2 SQIVND (reference sequence). V was clipped by 10 bases and J by 4 bases, with 18 bases between them. The CDR3 is 14 residues long. In DNA form, the CDR3 reads TGTGCCACCCGCTGGACAGCACGGGCAGATACGCAGTATTTT. It is translated as CATRWTARADTQYF.

The table lists this clonotype with a few counts. This chain connects TRBV20-1 to TRBJ2-3; 9 bases are a match to TRBD2. Trimming took 5 bases from V and 0 from J; bases not matched to a gene: 6. The CDR3 runs 15 residues. The V gene's germline CDR1 is DFQATT and CDR2 SNEGSKA (reference sequence). The CDR3 loop is CSAWQTSGSTDTQYF. DNA of the CDR3: TGCAGTGCTTGGCAGACTAGCGGTAGCACAGATACGCAGTATTTT.

The chain joins TRBV12-3 or TRBV12-4 to TRBJ2-3; a possible D gene is TRBD2 (6 bases). The CDR3 is 16 amino acids. The V gene lost 3 bases and the J gene lost 2 bases, with 15 bases spanning the gap. CDR3 DNA: TGTGCCAGCAGTTTTATGGGGGGAGACCTCACAGATACGCAGTATTTT. It specifies CASSFMGGDLTDTQYF.

The sample holds a few counts of this clonotype. This chain uses TRBV7-9 with TRBJ2-7, with unresolved D. Germline-derived CDR1 and CDR2 are SEHNR and FQNEAQ (reference sequence). The CDR3 covers 13 residues. The V end lost 0 bases, the J end lost 5 bases, and 8 bases lay between the germline ends. The CDR3 nucleotides are TGTGCCAGCAGCTTAGCACGATGGGACGAGCAGTACTTC. This encodes CASSLARWDEQYF.

This clonotype turned up a few times. V is TRBV10-2 and J is TRBJ2-2, with D uncertain. V was cut by 3 bases and J by 3 bases, with 8 bases left in between. The CDR3 has 14 amino acids. CDR1 and CDR2 (germline): WSHSY, SAAADI. The CDR3 protein is CASSDGPDTGELFF. In DNA, the CDR3 is TGCGCCAGCAGTGACGGGCCAGACACCGGGGAGCTGTTTTTT.

The chain uses TRBV7-2 and TRBJ2-5; D remains ambiguous. Per germline, CDR1 SGHTA and CDR2 FQGNSA. The CDR3 is 13 residues long. The V and J ends lost 5 bases and 7 bases respectively, with 14 bases between them. The DNA of the CDR3 is TGTGCCAGCAGCCCAGATGCAGACCGGACCCAGTACTTC. Its protein is CASSPDADRTQYF. Together with reference TRBV7-2 and TRBJ2-5, the CDR3 gives the full variable domain: GAGVSQSPSNKVTEKGKDVELRCDPISGHTALYWYRQSLGQGLEFLIYFQGNSAPDKSGLPSDRFSAERTGGSVSTLTIQRTQQEDSAVYLCASSPDADRTQYFGPGTRLLVL.